This T cell receptor (beta chain) was documented in a study of blood T cell repertoires in COVID-19. Study-level information: Acute and convalescent COVID-19 specimens originated in the United States, Italy and Spain. Nucleic acid was either cDNA or gDNA, and it came from T cells, B-cell-depleted T cells, or PBMCs.

The authors' processing: Nucleated cell number was recorded as an estimate derived from reference gene primer amplification. Measured with immunoSEQ multiplex PCR; TCRdb has only the in-frame clones, and not every one. V, J and clone size were drawn from that table, and D and trimming were deduced from the DNA. This repertoire shows some 19,000 clones, 70% to 85% found once; its top ten account for around 5.6%. V lost 5 bases, J lost 2 bases, and 20 bases lay in between. Germline lookup yields CDR1 SQVTM and CDR2 ANQGSEA. The CDR3 spans 16 residues. The TCR sequence derives from a human donor in a cohort sampled during active COVID-19. J is TRBJ2-3 and V is TRBV29-1; D is ambiguous. Input material: peripheral blood. CDR3 DNA sequence: TGCAGCGTTCGAGGCAAAGGTTCCTCCCCCACAGATACGCAGTATTTT. Its translation is CSVRGKGSSPTDTQYF.